Each of the 21 T cell receptor beta chains below was sequenced from the same sample in a study of CD4 T cells in relation to SARS-CoV-2 and coronaviruses. No antigen has been identified for these receptors. Profiling relied on immunoSEQ multiplex PCR, and the TCRdb table lists in-frame clones only, not all of them. The table lists roughly 43,000 clones, over 70% of them singletons, with 1.4% in the top ten. The specimen was naive CD4+ T cells from PBMCs, cultured in vitro. Subset of the sample: naive CD4+ T cells isolated by negative enrichment. Receptors were obtained from an adult with COVID-19.

The chain is built from TRBV7-8 and TRBJ2-1; 14 bases map to TRBD2. From germline, CDR1 is SGHVS and CDR2 FQNEAQ. The CDR3 length is 16 residues. Trimming took 6 bases from V and 8 from J; bases not matched to a gene: 9. CDR3 amino acids: CASSPIWTSGRYEQFF. Written as DNA, the CDR3 is TGTGCCAGCAGTCCAATCTGGACTAGCGGGAGGTATGAGCAGTTCTTC.

The J gene is TRBJ2-4, the V gene TRBV27; no clear D gene. This CDR3 has 16 residues. Trimming stripped 4 bases from V and 2 bases from J, with 15 bases between. Looked up from germline, CDR1 is MNHEY and CDR2 is SMNVEV (reference sequence). CDR3 DNA: TGTGCCAGCAGTTGGTCGACTGGAGTCTCCAAAAACATTCAGTACTTC. It encodes CASSWSTGVSKNIQYF.

This chain uses TRBV7-2 with TRBJ2-1; a possible D gene is TRBD1 (6 bases). V was cut by 3 bases and J by 3 bases, with 12 bases left in between. This CDR3 spans 15 amino acids. Looked up from germline, CDR1 is SGHTA and CDR2 is FQGNSA. CDR3 protein: CASSLQGIGYNEQFF. CDR3 sequence (DNA): TGTGCCAGCAGCTTGCAGGGGATAGGCTACAATGAGCAGTTCTTC.

This chain uses TRBV30 with TRBJ1-4; D is undetermined. There are 12 residues in the CDR3. V lost 0 bases and J lost 8, with 7 bases in between. Germline V gene lookup returns CDR1 GTSNPN and CDR2 SVGIG (reference sequence). CDR3 sequence reads: CAWSVFREKLFF. The CDR3 DNA is TGTGCCTGGAGTGTATTTCGGGAAAAACTGTTTTTT.

This rearrangement joins TRBV7-8 to TRBJ2-7; D possibly corresponds to TRBD2 (6 bases). Germline-derived CDR1 and CDR2 are SGHVS and FQNEAQ. This CDR3 has 15 residues. Trimming stripped 2 bases from V and 2 bases from J, with 13 bases between. The CDR3 DNA is TGTGCCAGCAGCTTACCCGTCGGCGGGGCCTACGAGCAGTACTTC. It specifies CASSLPVGGAYEQYF.

This clone was observed a few times. This sequence joins TRBV29-1 and TRBJ1-5; TRBD1 might be the D (5 bases). Trimming stripped 4 bases from V and 9 bases from J, with 10 bases between. The CDR3 is 11 amino acids. CDR1 is SQVTM, CDR2 ANQGSEA, per germline. CDR3 nucleotides: TGCAGCGTTGGGGACGCGGGGCCCCAGCATTTT. It yields the protein CSVGDAGPQHF.

V and J are TRBV4-2 and TRBJ2-5; tentative D call: TRBD2 (6 bases). Germline lookup yields CDR1 LGHNA and CDR2 YNFKEQ. Deletions cut 4 bases from V and 5 bases from J, with 23 bases between. There are 17 residues in the CDR3. The chain's CDR3 is CASSLGRVGGGRETQYF. The CDR3 DNA follows: TGTGCCAGCAGCCTGGGAAGGGTGGGAGGAGGTAGGGAGACCCAGTACTTC.

The CDR3 protein is CASSFREGSAEQYF. The CDR3 region has the DNA TGTGCCAGCAGTTTCCGGGAGGGTTCGGCCGAGCAGTACTTC. This chain connects TRBV27 to TRBJ2-7, with TRBD2 matching 8 bases. The CDR3 loop spans 14 amino acids. The junction had 7 bases not matched to a gene; V was cut back by 3 bases and J by 6 bases. In germline, CDR1 is MNHEY, CDR2 SMNVEV (reference sequence).

The V call is TRBV11-1, the J call TRBJ2-5; 8 bases align to TRBD1. The CDR3 loop spans 16 amino acids. The germline gives CDR1 SGHAT, CDR2 FQDESV (reference sequence). The V gene end was trimmed by 5 bases and the J gene end by 2 bases; junction bases not matched to a gene: 10. This CDR3 reads CASSPWDRKPQETQYF. CDR3 bases: TGTGCCAGCAGCCCCTGGGACAGGAAACCTCAAGAGACCCAGTACTTC.

J is TRBJ2-1 and V is TRBV28; 8 nucleotides match TRBD2. Germline trimming cut 3 bases from V and 6 bases from J; bases unmatched to any gene: 10. This CDR3 has 16 amino acids. CDR1 is MDHEN, CDR2 SYDVKM, per germline. The CDR3 sequence: CASSFVALAGSNEQFF. CDR3 sequence (DNA): TGTGCCAGCAGTTTTGTGGCCCTAGCGGGCTCCAATGAGCAGTTCTTC.

This chain connects TRBV9 to TRBJ1-1, with D perhaps TRBD1 (5 bases). Trimming shortened V by 1 base and J by 5 bases, and 12 bases separated the two germline ends. Looked up from germline, CDR1 is SGDLS and CDR2 is YYNGEE. The CDR3 length is 14 residues. CDR3 sequence: CASSVQGLGTEAFF. Here the CDR3 DNA reads TGTGCCAGCAGCGTACAGGGATTGGGGACTGAAGCTTTCTTT.

The V and J genes are TRBV7-2 and TRBJ2-7, with 7 nucleotides matching TRBD2. In germline, CDR1 is SGHTA, CDR2 FQGNSA. The trim removed 5 bases at V and 6 bases at J, leaving 7 bases unmatched. The CDR3 is made up of 13 amino acids. DNA of the CDR3: TGTGCCAGCAGCCCCCGGACTAGATCCGAGCAGTACTTC. It translates to CASSPRTRSEQYF.

CDR3 in amino acids: CASSASVRNEQYF. CDR3 coding DNA: TGTGCCAGCAGCGCCAGCGTCAGGAACGAGCAGTACTTC. The V call is TRBV11-2, the J call TRBJ2-7; no clear D. Trimming removed 5 bases from V and 5 bases from J, with 13 bases in between. The CDR3 has 13 amino acids. Germline lookup yields CDR1 SGHAT and CDR2 FQNNGV.

The chain employs TRBV7-2 and TRBJ2-7; the match to TRBD2 covers 14 bases. The germline CDR1 and CDR2 sequences are SGHTA and FQGNSA. The V gene end was trimmed by 2 bases and the J gene end by 2 bases; junction bases not matched to a gene: 5. This CDR3 spans 17 amino acids. In DNA, the CDR3 is TGTGCCAGCAGCTTAAGGACTAGCGGGAGGAGGGCCTACGAGCAGTACTTC. This sequence encodes CASSLRTSGRRAYEQYF. Filled out from reference TRBV7-2 and TRBJ2-7, the complete variable domain reads GAGVSQSPSNKVTEKGKDVELRCDPISGHTALYWYRQSLGQGLEFLIYFQGNSAPDKSGLPSDRFSAERTGGSVSTLTIQRTQQEDSAVYLCASSLRTSGRRAYEQYFGPGTRLTVT.

J is TRBJ2-1 and V is TRBV5-4, with a tentative D call TRBD1 (6 bases). Trimming cost V 2 bases and J 0 bases, with 15 bases left between them. The CDR3 extends over 17 amino acids. Germline V gene data show CDR1 as SGHNT and CDR2 as YYREEE (reference sequence). The CDR3 here is CASSLHKDRSSYNEQFF. As DNA, the CDR3 is TGTGCCAGCAGCTTACATAAGGACAGAAGCTCCTACAATGAGCAGTTCTTC.

The CDR3: CASSYMLPGQGRADEQYF. In nucleotides, the CDR3 is TGTGCCAGCAGTTACATGCTCCCGGGACAGGGCAGGGCGGACGAGCAGTACTTC. V gene TRBV6-2 or TRBV6-3 combines with J gene TRBJ2-7, with 9 positions matching TRBD1. The germline V gene encodes CDR1 MNHEY and CDR2 SVGEGT. This CDR3 comprises 18 residues. With 2 bases clipped from V and 5 bases from J, the junction kept 16 bases outside the gene matches.

V usage is TRBV5-1 and J usage is TRBJ2-2, with 8 bases fitting TRBD1. The V and J ends lost 1 base and 4 bases, in that order; junction bases with no gene match: 6. There are 16 residues in the CDR3. Germline-derived CDR1 and CDR2 are SGHRS and YFSETQ. DNA of the CDR3: TGCGCCAGCAGCTTGATTGCAGGGGGCACCACCGGGGAGCTGTTTTTT. Its translation is CASSLIAGGTTGELFF.

In this sample, this clone turned up once. The chain carries TRBV5-6 and TRBJ2-2; D not resolved. Germline CDR1 and CDR2: SGHDT and YYEEEE. The CDR3 has 13 residues. Trimming shortened V by 0 bases and J by 6 bases, and 6 bases separated the two germline ends. Written as DNA, the CDR3 is TGTGCCAGCAGCTTGGGAGGAGCCGGGGAGCTGTTTTTT. The encoded protein is CASSLGGAGELFF. Full variable domain (missing parts from reference TRBV5-6 and TRBJ2-2): DAGVTQSPTHLIKTRGQQVTLRCSPKSGHDTVSWYQQALGQGPQFIFQYYEEEERQRGNFPDRFSGHQFPNYSSELNVNALLLGDSALYLCASSLGGAGELFFGEGSRLTVL.

This chain uses TRBV3-1 (or the pseudogene TRBV3-2) with TRBJ2-1, with TRBD2 as a possible D gene (7 bases). Trimming cost V 4 bases and J 6 bases, with 19 bases left between them. The CDR3 is 16 residues long. Germline values: CDR1 LGHDT, CDR2 YNNKEL (reference sequence). CDR3 DNA: TGTGCCAGCAGCCTGGCTGGCGGGAGCAGGGGCAATGAGCAGTTCTTC. Its protein product is CASSLAGGSRGNEQFF.

The chain carries TRBV7-8 and TRBJ1-4; the D gene is possibly TRBD1 (5 bases). V shed 5 bases and J shed 0 bases, with 13 bases lying between them. CDR3 size: 16 residues. The germline V gene has CDR1 SGHVS and CDR2 FQNEAQ. CDR3 sequence reads: CASSERWGTTNEKLFF. The DNA for the CDR3 is TGTGCCAGCAGCGAGCGTTGGGGGACAACTAATGAAAAACTGTTTTTT.

The chain links TRBV7-9 to TRBJ2-7; 7 bases agree with TRBD1. Germline-derived CDR1 and CDR2 are SEHNR and FQNEAQ (reference sequence). This CDR3 spans 14 amino acids. Trimming removed 5 bases from V and 6 bases from J; junction bases left unmatched: 10. CDR3 residues: CASSRDRKWFEQYF. The CDR3 nucleotides are TGTGCCAGCAGCCGGGACAGAAAGTGGTTCGAGCAGTACTTC.